Listed here are 22 T cell receptor beta chains from one sample, sequenced in a study of CD8+ T cells in alopecia areata. RNA, once extracted, was reverse transcribed into cDNA for use as the sequencing template. The table came from immunoSEQ multiplex PCR; TCRdb's copy has only in-frame clones and leaves some out. This table holds 170,000 or so clones, about three fifths found once. Treatment in this sample: oral pan-JAK inhibitor, 5-10 mg twice daily. Sequenced material: CD8+ T cells sorted from blood, taken at week 24, from a patient treated with tofacitinib. Receptors were obtained from a human donor with alopecia areata.

This clone was recorded a few times. V usage is TRBV5-6 and J usage is TRBJ1-1, with D maybe TRBD1 (6 bases). Germline V gene sequence: CDR1 SGHDT, CDR2 YYEEEE. The CDR3 runs 14 residues. The V and J ends lost 4 bases and 1 base respectively, with 11 bases between them. CDR3 coding DNA: TGTGCCAGCAGCGATGGACAGAAGAACACTGAAGCTTTCTTT. It codes for CASSDGQKNTEAFF. Looking up the rest from reference TRBV5-6 and TRBJ1-1 gives the full variable domain: DAGVTQSPTHLIKTRGQQVTLRCSPKSGHDTVSWYQQALGQGPQFIFQYYEEEERQRGNFPDRFSGHQFPNYSSELNVNALLLGDSALYLCASSDGQKNTEAFFGQGTRLTVV.

CDR3 coding DNA: TGTGCCAGCAGGGGGACAGATACGCAGTATTTT. Residues: CASRGTDTQYF. The genes are TRBV6-6 and TRBJ2-3; D is ambiguous. This CDR3 is 11 amino acids long. Germline assignment: CDR1 MNHNY and CDR2 SVGAGI (reference sequence). Trimming stripped 6 bases from V and 3 bases from J, with 4 bases between.

The gene calls are TRBV13 and TRBJ2-5; D is possibly TRBD1 or TRBD2 (5 bases each). The CDR3 covers 16 residues. Germline CDR1 and CDR2: PRHDT and FYEKMQ (reference sequence). V was pared by 4 bases and J by 7 bases, with 22 bases between. CDR3 coding DNA: TGTGCCAGCAGCTCCTCGGGACGGAATAATAGAGGGACCCAGTACTTC. This gives the protein CASSSSGRNNRGTQYF.

The chain carries TRBV4-2 and TRBJ1-1; unclear D gene. Germline CDR1 reads LGHNA; CDR2 reads YNFKEQ. The V and J ends lost 4 bases and 1 base respectively, with 10 bases between them. This CDR3 is 14 amino acids long. The CDR3 spells CASSPAPANTEAFF. The CDR3, as DNA: TGTGCCAGCAGCCCCGCCCCAGCGAACACTGAAGCTTTCTTT.

With regard to this clone: Additional DNA sequences in this sample encode the identical CDR3. The chain uses TRBV5-4 and TRBJ2-1; possibly TRBD1 for D (5 bases). V lost 4 bases and J 4 bases, leaving 9 bases between the germline ends. Germline-derived CDR1 and CDR2 are SGHNT and YYREEE (reference sequence). The CDR3 is 13 amino acids. In nucleotides, the CDR3 is TGTGCCAGCAGCGCCAGGGCTTACAATGAGCAGTTCTTC. Its protein product is CASSARAYNEQFF.

This clone was recorded once. This rearrangement joins TRBV29-1 to TRBJ1-2; the D is unclear. Germline-derived CDR1 and CDR2 are SQVTM and ANQGSEA. This CDR3 spans 14 amino acids. V shed 0 bases and J shed 0 bases, with 8 bases lying between them. The CDR3 is CSVEERYSNYGYTF. CDR3 DNA sequence: TGCAGCGTTGAAGAAAGGTATTCTAACTATGGCTACACCTTC. Combining the CDR3 with reference TRBV29-1 and TRBJ1-2 gives the whole variable domain SAVISQKPSRDICQRGTSLTIQCQVDSQVTMMFWYRQQPGQSLTLIATANQGSEATYESGFVIDKFPISRPNLTFSTLTVSNMSPEDSSIYLCSVEERYSNYGYTFGSGTRLTVV.

The chain is built from TRBV11-2 and TRBJ2-5, with D unclear. Trimming left V 4 bases short and J 5 bases short, with 5 bases between. The CDR3 is 11 amino acids. Germline V gene lookup returns CDR1 SGHAT and CDR2 FQNNGV. The DNA for the CDR3 is TGTGCCAGCAGCTCTTTGGAGACCCAGTACTTC. Protein sequence: CASSSLETQYF.

Here the CDR3 reads CASSLRRTYNEQFF. The CDR3 bases are TGTGCCAGCAGTTTGAGACGGACCTACAATGAGCAGTTCTTC. This chain uses TRBV27 with TRBJ2-1; D is ambiguous. From germline, CDR1 is MNHEY and CDR2 SMNVEV (reference sequence). This CDR3 is built from 14 residues. V lost 3 bases, J lost 2 bases, and 8 bases lay in between.

This chain links TRBV19 with TRBJ2-2; 8 bases are shared with TRBD1. This CDR3 spans 15 amino acids. Germline CDR1 reads LNHDA; CDR2 reads SQIVND (reference sequence). Trimming cost V 5 bases and J 4 bases; bases outside gene matches: 6. CDR3 coding DNA: TGTGCCAGTAGTCTCGGGACAGGATCCACCGGGGAGCTGTTTTTT. It is translated as CASSLGTGSTGELFF.

This clone showed up just a few times. V and J are TRBV7-8 and TRBJ1-5, with 7 positions matching TRBD1. The CDR3 has 16 amino acids. The germline gives CDR1 SGHVS, CDR2 FQNEAQ. Trimming at V came to 4 bases and at J to 0 bases, leaving 6 bases not matched to a gene. CDR3 amino acids: CASSSGQVYSNQPQHF. The DNA for the CDR3 is TGTGCCAGCAGCTCCGGACAGGTGTATAGCAATCAGCCCCAGCATTTT.

This chain joins TRBV7-2 and TRBJ1-6; D uncertain. The CDR3 has 15 amino acids. The germline V gene encodes CDR1 SGHTA and CDR2 FQGNSA. Trimming left V 5 bases short and J 0 bases short, with 8 bases between. The CDR3 reads CASSLGPSYNSPLHF. The DNA for the CDR3 is TGTGCCAGCAGCCTAGGACCCTCCTATAATTCACCCCTCCACTTT. The full variable domain, with the rest looked up from reference TRBV7-2 and TRBJ1-6, is GAGVSQSPSNKVTEKGKDVELRCDPISGHTALYWYRQSLGQGLEFLIYFQGNSAPDKSGLPSDRFSAERTGGSVSTLTIQRTQQEDSAVYLCASSLGPSYNSPLHFGNGTRLTVT.

The chain carries TRBV4-2 and TRBJ1-2; unclear D gene. CDR1 LGHNA and CDR2 YNFKEQ come from the germline V gene. V lost 0 bases, J lost 3 bases, and 8 bases lay in between. The CDR3 loop spans 14 amino acids. CDR3 region: CASSQDGSYYGYTF. In DNA form, the CDR3 reads TGTGCCAGCAGCCAAGATGGCAGCTACTATGGCTACACCTTC.

The CDR3 here is CASSYSNRYTEAFF. The CDR3 nucleotides are TGTGCCAGCAGTTACTCAAATCGGTACACTGAAGCTTTCTTT. The gene calls are TRBV6-5 and TRBJ1-1; no clear D. Germline assignment: CDR1 MNHEY and CDR2 SVGAGI. The CDR3 consists of 14 residues. The V gene lost 0 bases and the J gene lost 3 bases, with 8 bases spanning the gap.

V and J are TRBV5-6 and TRBJ1-1; D not resolved. Per germline, CDR1 SGHDT and CDR2 YYEEEE. This CDR3 is 13 amino acids long. The V end was cut by 4 bases, the J end by 1 base, with 8 bases between. Here the CDR3 DNA reads TGTGCCAGCAGCGGAGCAAGGAACACTGAAGCTTTCTTT. Residues: CASSGARNTEAFF.

This clone was seen a few times. V usage is TRBV5-1 and J usage is TRBJ1-2; D call uncertain. Germline V gene lookup returns CDR1 SGHRS and CDR2 YFSETQ. V was shortened by 0 bases and J by 4 bases, with 7 bases between the two germline ends. The CDR3 extends over 13 amino acids. The CDR3 region has the DNA TGCGCCAGCAGCTTGGACAGCAGCTATGGCTACACCTTC. This codes for CASSLDSSYGYTF. Drawing the rest from reference TRBV5-1 and TRBJ1-2, the complete variable domain is KAGVTQTPRYLIKTRGQQVTLSCSPISGHRSVSWYQQTPGQGLQFLFEYFSETQRNKGNFPGRFSGRQFSNSRSEMNVSTLELGDSALYLCASSLDSSYGYTFGSGTRLTVV.

The chain recombines TRBV4-1 with TRBJ1-4; D gene ambiguous. From germline, CDR1 is MGHRA and CDR2 YSYEKL. Between the trimmed V and J ends, which lost 0 bases and 4 bases, there was a span of 9 bases. CDR3 length: 15 residues. The CDR3 sequence is CASSQDPGYNEKLFF. CDR3 DNA: TGCGCCAGCAGCCAAGATCCGGGGTATAATGAAAAACTGTTTTTT.

The chain combines TRBV11-2 with TRBJ2-5; 9 nucleotides line up with TRBD2. In germline, CDR1 is SGHAT, CDR2 FQNNGV. The CDR3 runs 15 residues. J lost 4 bases, V lost 4 bases, and 7 bases had no gene match. The CDR3 sequence is CASSWSGGPGETQYF. CDR3 nucleotides: TGTGCCAGCAGCTGGAGCGGGGGGCCCGGAGAGACCCAGTACTTC.

The table lists this clone with a few counts. The chain joins TRBV9 to TRBJ1-5, with 10 bases aligning to TRBD1. CDR1 and CDR2 (germline): SGDLS, YYNGEE. V lost 4 bases and J lost 5; bases outside the gene matches: 3. The CDR3 has 14 residues. In DNA form, the CDR3 reads TGTGCCAGCAGCCTAGGGACAGGGGATCAGCCCCAGCATTTT. The encoded protein is CASSLGTGDQPQHF.

The table lists this clone with a few counts. This sequence joins TRBV7-9 and TRBJ1-4; TRBD1 is a possible D gene (6 bases). From germline, CDR1 is SEHNR and CDR2 FQNEAQ (reference sequence). Trimming removed 5 bases at V and 4 bases at J, with 14 bases between. This CDR3 spans 15 amino acids. In DNA form, the CDR3 reads TGTGCCAGCAGCCCGATGGACAGCTTTAATGAAAAACTGTTTTTT. Its translation: CASSPMDSFNEKLFF.

The V gene is TRBV29-1, the J gene TRBJ1-1; D is unclear. The V end lost 6 bases, the J end lost 1 base, and 15 bases lay between the germline ends. This CDR3 is 14 amino acids long. In germline, CDR1 is SQVTM, CDR2 ANQGSEA. The CDR3 DNA reads as TGCAGCGTCCTTTGGGTCCCAGAGAACACTGAAGCTTTCTTT. Translating it yields CSVLWVPENTEAFF.

CDR3 coding DNA: TGTGCCAGCAGTTTCGCTAGACCCTCCTACGAGCAGTACTTC. The encoded protein is CASSFARPSYEQYF. The V gene is TRBV27, the J gene TRBJ2-7, with unresolved D. Trimming pared 3 bases from V and 0 bases from J, leaving 9 bases between. The CDR3 totals 14 residues. CDR1 is MNHEY, CDR2 SMNVEV, per germline (reference sequence).

This rearrangement joins TRBV25-1 to TRBJ1-2; D remains ambiguous. V shed 3 bases and J shed 4 bases, with 6 bases lying between them. From germline, CDR1 is MGHDK and CDR2 SYGVNS. The CDR3 has 12 amino acids. Here the CDR3 reads CASSDGSYGYTF. CDR3 DNA: TGTGCCAGCAGTGACGGATCCTATGGCTACACCTTC.